This T cell receptor beta chain comes out of a study of OX40 agonist ivuxolimab in advanced cancers. Study at large: At approximately 80% male, the cohort had a mean age of about 60 years, ranging from 23 to 79. Three patients had partial responses: one hepatocellular carcinoma, two cutaneous melanoma. Study-level findings and limits: The study found that CD8+ T cells averaged more expanded clones than CD4+.

Clones were sequenced by immunoSEQ multiplex PCR, and TCRdb holds only the in-frame ones, with some missing. The sample includes tens of thousands of clones, about 73% of them seen just once. A note on this clone: The antigen is not known.

From germline, CDR1 is LNHDA and CDR2 SQIVND (reference sequence). The CDR3 has 14 amino acids. The V and J ends lost 4 bases and 12 bases, in that order; junction bases with no gene match: 6. The sample here was CD4+ or CD8+ T cells sorted from blood, taken in a trial of the OX40 agonist ivuxolimab. The receptor was derived from an adult with an advanced solid tumor such as melanoma, head and neck, liver or kidney cancer. The chain employs TRBV19 and TRBJ2-1, with 13 positions matching TRBD2. DNA for the CDR3: TGTGCCAGTAGTAGGACTAGCGGGAGCCCCGCGCAGTTCTTC. Protein: CASSRTSGSPAQFF.